This TCR beta chain is drawn from a study of cytomegalovirus exposure and HLA in healthy donors. The wider study: The same platform was used for the roughly 120 validation repertoires as for the 666 first-cohort repertoires, as reported in a later analysis.

Findings of the study overall: Reports indicated that the classifier achieved high specificity and sensitivity in diagnosing cytomegalovirus status.

Remarks on this clone: The antigen remains undetermined.

The CDR3 runs to 14 residues. The germline CDR1 and CDR2 sequences are MNHEY and SMNVEV (reference sequence). The V and J ends lost 4 bases and 12 bases respectively, with 19 bases between them. TCRdb's copy holds only in-frame clones and misses some; the assay was immunoSEQ multiplex PCR. Here the sample spans more than 90,000 clones, about 84% being singletons. The chain is built from TRBV27 and TRBJ2-1; possibly TRBD1 for D (6 bases). The material sequenced was PBMCs. The TCR comes from a man aged 18-30 years in good health and CMV-seronegative. The CDR3 region is CASSSEKRTEAQFF. The CDR3, as DNA: TGTGCCAGCAGTTCCGAGAAGAGGACAGAAGCGCAGTTCTTC.